Listed below are T cell receptor beta chains from one sample, sequenced in a study of memory CD8 T cells in hepatitis C reinfection. Generated by immunoSEQ multiplex PCR, the TCRdb table keeps only in-frame clones and is missing some. The table lists 40,000 to 60,000 clones, approximately 89% of them singletons. Sequenced material: naive CD8+ T cells sorted from blood. Source of these receptors: a man between 18 and 35 years old with hepatitis C virus infection. Both conserved end residues are part of each CDR3. The D gene is left open where the match is weak.

>TRBD1|TRBJ1-5|TRBV6-1
CASSPDRAGNQPQHF
>TRBD2|TRBJ2-7|TRBV27
CASSNWTPGEGEQYF
>NA|TRBJ2-2|TRBV19
CASSIVGAGELFF
>NA|TRBJ2-1|TRBV5-4
CASSPVQGLVNEQFF
>TRBD2|TRBJ2-1|TRBV27
CASSLGAGGRYNEQFF
>TRBD2|TRBJ2-3|TRBV4-1
CASSPLAGARTDTQYF
>NA|TRBJ1-1|TRBV28
CASSLLGTFGFNTEAFF
>TRBD2|TRBJ2-7|TRBV4-1
CASSQTDSGSYEQYF
>TRBD1|TRBJ2-3|TRBV10-3
CAITPDRSITDTQYF
>NA|TRBJ2-1|TRBV14
CASSQDGYEQFF
>TRBD2|TRBJ2-1|TRBV19
CASSPSSGVRSYNEQFF
>NA|TRBJ1-1|TRBV9
CASSVGGDTEAFF
>NA|TRBJ2-1|TRBV10-3
CAISEAVNNEQFF
>TRBD1|TRBJ1-1|TRBV18
CASSPSGTGLNTEAFF
>NA|TRBJ1-1|TRBV4-1
CASSPWRGSGGTEAFF
>TRBD2|TRBJ2-5|TRBV11-2
CASSDGAGVETQYF
>TRBD2|TRBJ2-1|TRBV4-2
CASSRRLANNEQFF
>TRBD1|TRBJ2-1|TRBV19
CASSARDRISYNEQFF
>TRBD2|TRBJ2-1|TRBV29-1
CSVVLASGSGNEQFF
>NA|TRBJ2-3|TRBV5-4
CASSLGGPYTDTQYF
>TRBD1|TRBJ2-6|TRBV9
CASSSSRTGGSGANVLTF
>NA|TRBJ2-3|TRBV2
CASSEVGGSTDTQYF
>NA|TRBJ2-2|TRBV7-6
CASSLAEGFANTGELFF
>TRBD1|TRBJ1-1|TRBV30
CAWSVPGQGDTEAFF
>NA|TRBJ1-1|TRBV6-5
CASSYGRATEAFF
>NA|TRBJ1-2|TRBV7-8
CASSPYRVYGYTF
>TRBD1|TRBJ2-1|TRBV7-9
CASSSFQGVDAGEQFF
>TRBD2|TRBJ2-7|TRBV9
CASSAGTSGYEQYF
>TRBD1|TRBJ2-1|TRBV6-5
CASSYSGTGNEQFF
>TRBD1|TRBJ2-1|TRBV9
CASSVAPGTGDNEQFF
>NA|TRBJ2-7|TRBV6-1
CASTGSTYEQYF
>TRBD1|TRBJ2-5|TRBV30
CAWSVGGTGETQYF
>TRBD1|TRBJ2-2|TRBV28
CASTWGTETGELFF
>NA|TRBJ1-1|TRBV19
CASSIGSWAEAFF
>TRBD1|TRBJ2-1|TRBV19
CASSPDRGPHNEQFF
>NA|TRBJ2-3|TRBV9
CASSPLVASTDTQYF
>TRBD1|TRBJ2-4|TRBV27
CASSFGTGYLAKNIQYF
>TRBD2|TRBJ2-2|TRBV6-1
CASSELLAGGPGELFF
>TRBD2|TRBJ2-3|TRBV11-2
CASSLWGGITDTQYF
>TRBD2|TRBJ2-3|TRBV7-6
CASSSSGGAADTQYF
>NA|TRBJ1-6|TRBV19
CASSPTGMNSPLHF
>NA|TRBJ1-1|TRBV6-5
CATSGEYTEAFF
>TRBD1|TRBJ2-7|TRBV7-9
CASSSDRVSEQYF
>NA|TRBJ1-1|TRBV19
CASSPLPANETEAFF
>NA|TRBJ2-1|TRBV5-5
CASSLRSGSYNEQFF
>NA|TRBJ2-2|TRBV28
CASRKTSDTGELFF
>NA|TRBJ2-5|TRBV5-6
CASSETNTQETQYF
>TRBD2|TRBJ2-3|TRBV5-1
CASSYSGTSGRMDPTDTQYF
>NA|TRBJ1-5|TRBV4-1
CASSQEGGNQPQHF
>NA|TRBJ2-1|TRBV29-1
CSVEGSAYNEQFF
>NA|TRBJ1-2|TRBV4-1
CASSQGETGYGYTF
>NA|TRBJ2-1|TRBV19
CASSSDAVLYNEQFF
>TRBD1|TRBJ1-1|TRBV5-5
CASSPGQGARMNTEAFF
>TRBD1|TRBJ1-2|TRBV4-3
CASSQTGQGFYGYTF
>NA|TRBJ2-1|TRBV28
CASSRSVRDRPYNEQFF
>TRBD2|TRBJ2-3|TRBV7-9
CASSSETSRGTDTQYF
>NA|TRBJ2-7|TRBV13
CASSLVRSYEQYF